The 7 T cell receptor beta chains below were found in one sample sequenced in a study of Ad26.COV2.S vaccination and SARS-CoV-2 variants. The treatment: some 20 received Ad26.COV2.S at low or high dose, single or two shots; 5 received placebo; per-sample allocation not given. Following the first vaccine or placebo injection, samples were taken on day 63. The repertoire was sequenced with immunoSEQ multiplex PCR; TCRdb's copy has only in-frame clones and lacks some. The sample gives 300,000 to 400,000 clones, around 88% of which show up once; about 11% is in the top ten. Source: peripheral blood, taken in a trial of Ad26.COV2.S vaccine versus placebo. Receptors were obtained from a person aged 18-60 years who received the Ad26.COV2.S COVID-19 vaccine or a placebo.

The chain uses TRBV19 and TRBJ2-1; D call uncertain. The V end was cut by 5 bases, the J end by 5 bases, with 10 bases between. The V gene's germline CDR1 is LNHDA and CDR2 SQIVND (reference sequence). The CDR3 is 13 residues long. The CDR3 DNA sequence: TGTGCCAGTAGTTCCAACGGGCACAATGAGCAGTTCTTC. Its translation: CASSSNGHNEQFF.

The chain has TRBV12-2 and TRBJ2-3; the table gives TRBD2 as D, unverified against the DNA. TRBV12-2 is marked as a pseudogene. The CDR3 contains 19 residues. CDR3 residues: CASRLEIGTSGNSTDTQYF. The CDR3 DNA reads TGTGCAAGTCGCTTAGAGATTGGGACTAGCGGGAACAGCACAGATACGCAGTATTTT.

The V call is TRBV1, the J call TRBJ2-3; TRBD1, the D gene given by the table, was not confirmed from the DNA. TRBV1 is tagged as a pseudogene. The CDR3 sequence is 18 residues long. The CDR3 reads CTSSPVPPPGGTTDTQYF. In nucleotides, the CDR3 is TGCACCAGCAGCCCCGTACCCCCCCCAGGGGGCACCACAGATACGCAGTATTTT.

The chain joins TRBV28 to TRBJ1-3; TRBD1 agrees at 9 bases. This CDR3 has 15 residues. The germline V gene encodes CDR1 MDHEN and CDR2 SYDVKM. Trimming removed 2 bases from V and 8 bases from J; junction bases left unmatched: 7. The CDR3 coding sequence is TGTGCCAGCAGTTTACCGGGACAGGGAGGAGACACCATATATTTT. Protein: CASSLPGQGGDTIYF.

This clone was seen once. The CDR3 DNA is TGTGCCAGCAGCCAAGGACAGGCGGTGAACACTGAAGCTTTCTTT. Translating gives CASSQGQAVNTEAFF. The chain joins TRBV9 to TRBJ1-1; 7 bases align to TRBD1. The CDR3 totals 15 residues. V lost 4 bases and J lost 0; bases outside the gene matches: 6. Germline V gives CDR1 SGDLS, CDR2 YYNGEE.

The V call is TRBV7-3, the J call TRBJ2-1, with TRBD2 matching over 9 bases. The V segment lost 5 bases and the J segment 1 base; nucleotides outside the gene matches: 15. The V gene's germline CDR1 is SGHTA and CDR2 FQGTGA. This CDR3 has 19 amino acids. The CDR3 region is CASSPVIGSGSLSYNEQFF. CDR3 sequence (DNA): TGTGCCAGCAGCCCCGTTATAGGTAGCGGGAGTCTTTCCTACAATGAGCAGTTCTTC.

The CDR3 DNA is TGTGCCAGCAGCTTCTCTCGATACGGGAGGCGGGACGAGCAGTACTTC. Translating gives CASSFSRYGRRDEQYF. The rearrangement joins TRBV7-9 to TRBJ2-7, with TRBD2 matching 7 bases. Germline values: CDR1 SEHNR, CDR2 FQNEAQ (reference sequence). The length of the CDR3 is 16 residues. Trimming took 3 bases from V and 5 from J; bases not matched to a gene: 13.